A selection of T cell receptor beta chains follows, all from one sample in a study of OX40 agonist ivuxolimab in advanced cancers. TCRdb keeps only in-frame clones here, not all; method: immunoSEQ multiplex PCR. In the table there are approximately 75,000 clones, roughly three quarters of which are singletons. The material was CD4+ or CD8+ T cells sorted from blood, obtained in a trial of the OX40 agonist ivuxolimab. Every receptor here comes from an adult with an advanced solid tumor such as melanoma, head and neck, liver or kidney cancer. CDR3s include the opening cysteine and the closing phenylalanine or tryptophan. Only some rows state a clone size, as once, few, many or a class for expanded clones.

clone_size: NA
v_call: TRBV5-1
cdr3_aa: CASSMDRGSTGELFF

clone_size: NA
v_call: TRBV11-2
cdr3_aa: CASSSGTIYEQYF

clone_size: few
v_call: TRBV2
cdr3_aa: CASSRQIYEQYF

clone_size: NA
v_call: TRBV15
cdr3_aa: CATSEGETQYF

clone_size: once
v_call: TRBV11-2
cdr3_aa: CASSLGVEQYF

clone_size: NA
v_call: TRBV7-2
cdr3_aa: CASSLVGLAGDNIQYF

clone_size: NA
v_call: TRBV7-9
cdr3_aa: CASSWGLAGGKTDTQYF

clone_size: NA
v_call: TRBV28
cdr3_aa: CASSPSGSGYTDTQYF

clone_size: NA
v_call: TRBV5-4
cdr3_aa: CASSPLRGPYEQYF

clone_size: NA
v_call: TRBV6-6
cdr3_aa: CASSYPGVTEAFF

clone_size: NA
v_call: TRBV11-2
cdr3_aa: CASSLNARSTDTQYF

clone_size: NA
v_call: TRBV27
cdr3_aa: CASSRTVQNIQYF

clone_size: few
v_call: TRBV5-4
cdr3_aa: CASSLSGTGGRVYGYTF

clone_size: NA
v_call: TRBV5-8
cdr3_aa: CASSFWDRGTDTQYF

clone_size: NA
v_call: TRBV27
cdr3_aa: CASSRQGARNEQFF

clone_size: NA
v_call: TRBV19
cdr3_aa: CASSKGQGLNTEAFF

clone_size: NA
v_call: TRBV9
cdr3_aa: CASSAPFGRRVWDTQYF

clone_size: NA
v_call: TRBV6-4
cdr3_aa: CASRRVQGVDTQYF

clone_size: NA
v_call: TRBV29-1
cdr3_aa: CSAAGQGYNTEAFF

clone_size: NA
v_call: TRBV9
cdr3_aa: CASSPRFETYEQYF

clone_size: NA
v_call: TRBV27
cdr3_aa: CASSILSPGADGYTF

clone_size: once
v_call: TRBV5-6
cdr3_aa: CASSDTPRGGAKNIQYF

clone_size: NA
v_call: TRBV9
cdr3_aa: CASSVGTSGRLEQFF

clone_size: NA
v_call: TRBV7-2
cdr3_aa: CASSLVGTSGDTQYF

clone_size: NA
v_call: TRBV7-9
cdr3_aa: CASSLAIYEQYF

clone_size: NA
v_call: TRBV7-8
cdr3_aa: CASSLVRSSYEQYF

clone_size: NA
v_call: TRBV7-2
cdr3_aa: CASSSLAGELNEQYF

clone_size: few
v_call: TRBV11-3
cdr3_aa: CASSLGLAGGNEQFF

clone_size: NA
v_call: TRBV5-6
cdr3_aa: CASSLGDVDSEAFF

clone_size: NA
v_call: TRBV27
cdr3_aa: CASRRMEQYF

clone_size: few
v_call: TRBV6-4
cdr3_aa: CASSVRANTEAFF

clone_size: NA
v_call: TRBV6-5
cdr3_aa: CASSYREGGTEAFF

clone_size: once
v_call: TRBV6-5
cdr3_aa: CASRGQGEEKLFF

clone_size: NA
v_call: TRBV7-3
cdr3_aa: CASSLGGKHGYTF

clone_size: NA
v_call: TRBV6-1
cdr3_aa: CASSGQGSQETQYF

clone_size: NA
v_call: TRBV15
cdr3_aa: CATSRDLGTTDTQYF

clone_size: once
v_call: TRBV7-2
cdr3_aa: CASSPRTVSMNTEAFF

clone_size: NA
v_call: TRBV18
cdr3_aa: CASSPGPPQETQYF

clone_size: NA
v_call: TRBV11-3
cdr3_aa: CASSLGNTIYF

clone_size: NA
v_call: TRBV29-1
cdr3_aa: CSAWDRVTNTEAFF

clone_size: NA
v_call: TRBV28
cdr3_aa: CASSPWAGVVYEQYF

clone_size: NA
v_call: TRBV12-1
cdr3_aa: CASSFLLAGGQDTQYF

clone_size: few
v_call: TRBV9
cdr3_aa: CASSVGLTRVNEKLFF

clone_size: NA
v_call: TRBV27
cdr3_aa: CASSTGGNIYGYTF

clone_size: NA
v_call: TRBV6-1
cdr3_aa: CASSARTGVNNEQFF

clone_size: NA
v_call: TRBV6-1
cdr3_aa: CASSGRRGMNTEAFF

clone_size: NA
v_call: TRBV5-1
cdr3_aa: CASSLVGIGDIQYF

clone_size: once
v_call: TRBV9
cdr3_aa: CASSARQGNTGELFF

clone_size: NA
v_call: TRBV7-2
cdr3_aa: CASSLSQSTDTQYF

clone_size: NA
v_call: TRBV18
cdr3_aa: CASSPPPDYNEQFF

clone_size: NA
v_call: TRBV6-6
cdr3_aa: CASSYSGGTNEKLFF